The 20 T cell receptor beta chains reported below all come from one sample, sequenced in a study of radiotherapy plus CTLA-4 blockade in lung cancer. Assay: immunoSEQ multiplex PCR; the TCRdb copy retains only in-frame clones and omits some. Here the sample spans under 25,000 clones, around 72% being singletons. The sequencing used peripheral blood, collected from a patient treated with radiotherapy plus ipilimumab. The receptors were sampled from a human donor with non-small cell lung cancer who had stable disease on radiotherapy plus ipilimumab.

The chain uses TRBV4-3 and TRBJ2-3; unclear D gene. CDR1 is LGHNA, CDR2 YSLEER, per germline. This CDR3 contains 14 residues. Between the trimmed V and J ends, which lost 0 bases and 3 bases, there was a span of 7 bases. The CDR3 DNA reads TGCGCCAGCAGCCAAGATTCACGGACAGATACGCAGTATTTT. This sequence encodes CASSQDSRTDTQYF.

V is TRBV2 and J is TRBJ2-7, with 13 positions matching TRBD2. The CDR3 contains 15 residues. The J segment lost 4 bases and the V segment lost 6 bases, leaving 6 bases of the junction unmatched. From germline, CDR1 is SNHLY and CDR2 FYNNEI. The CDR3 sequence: CASRAGTSGTYEQYF. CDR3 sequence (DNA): TGTGCCAGCAGAGCCGGGACTAGCGGGACGTACGAGCAGTACTTC. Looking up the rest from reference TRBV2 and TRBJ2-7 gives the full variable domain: EPEVTQTPSHQVTQMGQEVILRCVPISNHLYFYWYRQILGQKVEFLVSFYNNEISEKSEIFDDQFSVERPDGSNFTLKIRSTKLEDSAMYFCASRAGTSGTYEQYFGPGTRLTVT.

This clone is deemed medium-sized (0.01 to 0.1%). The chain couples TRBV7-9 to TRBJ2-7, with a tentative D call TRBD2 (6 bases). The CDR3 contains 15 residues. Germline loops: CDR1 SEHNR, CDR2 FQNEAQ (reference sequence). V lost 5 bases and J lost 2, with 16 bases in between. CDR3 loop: CASSIHRGGAYEQYF. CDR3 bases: TGTGCCAGCAGCATACACCGAGGAGGGGCCTACGAGCAGTACTTC.

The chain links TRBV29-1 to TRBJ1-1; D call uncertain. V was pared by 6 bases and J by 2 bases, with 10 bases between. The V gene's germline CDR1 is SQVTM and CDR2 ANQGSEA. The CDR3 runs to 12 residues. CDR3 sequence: CSVADGNTEAFF. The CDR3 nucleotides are TGCAGCGTAGCCGACGGCAACACTGAAGCTTTCTTT. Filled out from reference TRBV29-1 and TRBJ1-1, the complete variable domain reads SAVISQKPSRDICQRGTSLTIQCQVDSQVTMMFWYRQQPGQSLTLIATANQGSEATYESGFVIDKFPISRPNLTFSTLTVSNMSPEDSSIYLCSVADGNTEAFFGQGTRLTVV.

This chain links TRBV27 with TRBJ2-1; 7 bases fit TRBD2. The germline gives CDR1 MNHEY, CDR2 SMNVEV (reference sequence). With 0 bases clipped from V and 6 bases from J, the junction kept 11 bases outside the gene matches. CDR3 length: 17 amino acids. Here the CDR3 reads CASSLSQIRTRLNEQFF. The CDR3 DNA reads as TGTGCCAGCAGTTTATCCCAGATCCGGACTAGACTCAATGAGCAGTTCTTC.

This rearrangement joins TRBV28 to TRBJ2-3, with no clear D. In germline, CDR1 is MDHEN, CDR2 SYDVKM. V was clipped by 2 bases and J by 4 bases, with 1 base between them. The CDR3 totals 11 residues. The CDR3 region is CASSLADTQYF. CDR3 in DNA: TGTGCCAGCAGTTTAGCAGATACGCAGTATTTT.

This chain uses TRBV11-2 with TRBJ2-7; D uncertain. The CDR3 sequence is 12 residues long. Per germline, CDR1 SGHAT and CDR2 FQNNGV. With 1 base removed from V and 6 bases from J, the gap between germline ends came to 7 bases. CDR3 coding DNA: TGTGCCAGCAGCTTAGGGATCCTCGAGCAGTACTTC. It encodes CASSLGILEQYF.

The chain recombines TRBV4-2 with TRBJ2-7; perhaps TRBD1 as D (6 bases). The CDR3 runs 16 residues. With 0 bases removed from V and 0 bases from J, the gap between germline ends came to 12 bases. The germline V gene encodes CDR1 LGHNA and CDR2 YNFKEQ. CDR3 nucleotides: TGTGCCAGCAGCCAAGATGCAGGGGCGAGCTCCTACGAGCAGTACTTC. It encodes CASSQDAGASSYEQYF.

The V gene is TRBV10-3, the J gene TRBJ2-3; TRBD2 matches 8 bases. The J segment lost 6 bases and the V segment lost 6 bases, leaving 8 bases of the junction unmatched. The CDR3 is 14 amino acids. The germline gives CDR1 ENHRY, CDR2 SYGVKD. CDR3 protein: CAISRGGGSDTQYF. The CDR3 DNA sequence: TGTGCCATCAGCCGGGGGGGAGGTTCCGATACGCAGTATTTT.

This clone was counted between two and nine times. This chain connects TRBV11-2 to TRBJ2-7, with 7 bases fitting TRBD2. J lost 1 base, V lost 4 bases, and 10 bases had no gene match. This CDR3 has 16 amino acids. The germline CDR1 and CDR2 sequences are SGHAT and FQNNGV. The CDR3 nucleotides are TGTGCCAGCAGCTCTTACCCTAGCGGACTTTCCTACGAGCAGTACTTC. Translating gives CASSSYPSGLSYEQYF.

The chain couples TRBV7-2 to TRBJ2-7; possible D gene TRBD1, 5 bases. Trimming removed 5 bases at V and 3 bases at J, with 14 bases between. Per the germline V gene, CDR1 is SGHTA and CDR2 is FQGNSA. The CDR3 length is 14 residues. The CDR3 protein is CASSPYLGRYEQYF. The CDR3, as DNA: TGTGCCAGCAGCCCATACTTGGGGCGCTACGAGCAGTACTTC.

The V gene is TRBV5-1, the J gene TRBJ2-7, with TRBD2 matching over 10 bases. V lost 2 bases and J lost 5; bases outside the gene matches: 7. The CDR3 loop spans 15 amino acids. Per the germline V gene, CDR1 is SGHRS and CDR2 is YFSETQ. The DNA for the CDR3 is TGCGCCAGCAGCTTCGGAGCGGGAGGGCCTAACGAGCAGTACTTC. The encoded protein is CASSFGAGGPNEQYF.

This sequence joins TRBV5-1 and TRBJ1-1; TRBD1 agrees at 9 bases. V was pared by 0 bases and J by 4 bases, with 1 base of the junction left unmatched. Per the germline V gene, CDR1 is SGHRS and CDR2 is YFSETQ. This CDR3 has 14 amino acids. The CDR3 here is CASSLEDRGTEAFF. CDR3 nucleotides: TGCGCCAGCAGCTTGGAGGACAGGGGCACTGAAGCTTTCTTT.

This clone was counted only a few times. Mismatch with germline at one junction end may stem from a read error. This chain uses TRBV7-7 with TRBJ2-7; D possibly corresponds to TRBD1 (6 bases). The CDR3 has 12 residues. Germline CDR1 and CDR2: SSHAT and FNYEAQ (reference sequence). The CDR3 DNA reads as TGTGCTAGCAGCTTGGCAGGGGACGAGCAGTACTTC. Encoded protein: CASSLAGDEQYF.

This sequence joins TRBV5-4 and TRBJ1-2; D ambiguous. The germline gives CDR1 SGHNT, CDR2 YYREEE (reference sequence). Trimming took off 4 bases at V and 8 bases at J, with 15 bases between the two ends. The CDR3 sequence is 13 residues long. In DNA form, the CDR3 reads TGTGCCAGCAGCCCTACCTCTATGTTGGGCTACACCTTC. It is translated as CASSPTSMLGYTF.

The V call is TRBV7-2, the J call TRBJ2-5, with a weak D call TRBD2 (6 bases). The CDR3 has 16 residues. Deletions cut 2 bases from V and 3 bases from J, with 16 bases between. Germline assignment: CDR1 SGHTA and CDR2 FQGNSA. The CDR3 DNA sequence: TGTGCCAGCAGCTTATTTGGCGGGGTGGGAGAAGAGACCCAGTACTTC. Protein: CASSLFGGVGEETQYF.

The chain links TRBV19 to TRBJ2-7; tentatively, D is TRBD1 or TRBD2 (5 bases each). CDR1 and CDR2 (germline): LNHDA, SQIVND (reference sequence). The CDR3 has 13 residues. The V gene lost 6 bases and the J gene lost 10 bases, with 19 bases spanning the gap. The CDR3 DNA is TGTGCCAGTAGCCCGGGACCTGGGCTCTCTCAGTACTTC. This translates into CASSPGPGLSQYF.

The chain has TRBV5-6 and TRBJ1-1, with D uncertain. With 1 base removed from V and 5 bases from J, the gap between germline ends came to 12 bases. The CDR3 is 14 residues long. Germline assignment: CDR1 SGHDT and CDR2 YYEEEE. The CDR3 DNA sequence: TGTGCCAGCAGCTTGCAGACGGGATGGACTGAAGCTTTCTTT. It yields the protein CASSLQTGWTEAFF.

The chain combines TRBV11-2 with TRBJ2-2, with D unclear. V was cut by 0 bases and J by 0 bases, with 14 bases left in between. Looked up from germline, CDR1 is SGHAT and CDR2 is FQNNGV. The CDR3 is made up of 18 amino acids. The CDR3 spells CASSLEFASHANTGELFF. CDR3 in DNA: TGTGCCAGCAGCTTAGAGTTTGCCAGTCACGCGAACACCGGGGAGCTGTTTTTT.

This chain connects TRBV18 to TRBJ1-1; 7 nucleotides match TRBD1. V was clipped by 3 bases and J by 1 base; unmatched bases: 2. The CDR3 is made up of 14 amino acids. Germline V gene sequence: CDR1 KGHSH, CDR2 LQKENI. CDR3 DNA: TGTGCCAGCTCACCCGACAGGGCGAACACTGAAGCTTTCTTT. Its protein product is CASSPDRANTEAFF.